This T cell receptor beta chain was retrieved from a study of metastatic and nonmetastatic thyroid tumors. The overall study: Blood and tumor or nodule tissue repertoires from malignant and benign thyroid patients were compared.

No treatment had been given to any patient before thyroid surgery. The V gene end was trimmed by 10 bases and the J gene end by 4 bases; junction bases not matched to a gene: 16. Germline assignment: CDR1 ENHRY and CDR2 SYGVKD. The CDR3 consists of 16 residues. This clone was seen more than once but under ten times. Source study methods: Building a distant-metastasis classifier for papillary thyroid cancer drew on CDR3 differences across clinicopathological groups. TCRdb re-clonotyped the PCR reads via MiXCR. TCRdb, not the original authors, processed these V and J calls. The table lists tens of thousands of clones, about 13% of them singletons.

This receptor was identified in a female donor with papillary thyroid cancer or a benign thyroid nodule (not recorded which). Some clones in this sample may be carry-over from other donors' samples. The genes are TRBV10-3 and TRBJ2-3; TRBD2 matches 8 bases. Sequencing input: blood. The CDR3, as DNA: TGTGCCACCTGGGAACCAAGCGGGAGTAAGGCAGATACGCAGTATTTT. This sequence encodes CATWEPSGSKADTQYF.